A single sample is the source of the 24 T cell receptor beta chains below, sequenced in a study of brain T cells in children with intractable seizures. The table came from immunoSEQ multiplex PCR; TCRdb's copy has only in-frame clones and leaves some out. This table holds 50,000 to 75,000 clones, 90% to 96% found once. This sample comprised peripheral blood, obtained at surgery. These receptors were collected from a boy under two years old with focal cortical dysplasia and intractable seizures.

The chain combines TRBV28 with TRBJ2-7; weak D call: TRBD2 (7 bases). V dropped 4 bases and J dropped 6 bases, with 10 bases sitting between them. This CDR3 comprises 12 residues. The germline CDR1 and CDR2 sequences are MDHEN and SYDVKM. The CDR3 protein is CASSWGGGEQYF. The CDR3 DNA reads TGTGCCAGCAGTTGGGGAGGGGGCGAGCAGTACTTC.

The sample holds one count of this clone. The chain carries TRBV7-6 and TRBJ2-1; 10 bases match TRBD2. J gave up 4 bases and V 3 bases, and 9 bases lay outside the gene matches. This CDR3 comprises 17 residues. CDR1 is SGHVS and CDR2 is FNYEAQ in the germline V gene. This CDR3 reads CASSLLALAGAYNEQFF. The CDR3 DNA is TGTGCCAGCAGCTTGTTAGCGCTAGCGGGAGCTTACAATGAGCAGTTCTTC.

The chain recombines TRBV7-9 with TRBJ1-2; D possibly corresponds to TRBD1 (6 bases). The germline V gene encodes CDR1 SEHNR and CDR2 FQNEAQ (reference sequence). V lost 3 bases to trimming and J lost 0 bases, with 14 bases between them. This CDR3 spans 16 amino acids. The CDR3 region is CASSFSGGAANYGYTF. The CDR3 DNA sequence: TGTGCCAGCAGCTTTTCCGGGGGGGCCGCTAACTATGGCTACACCTTC.

This chain connects TRBV5-1 to TRBJ2-3, with a tentative D call TRBD1 (7 bases). Germline loops: CDR1 SGHRS, CDR2 YFSETQ. This CDR3 contains 18 residues. Trimming shortened V by 0 bases and J by 2 bases, and 19 bases separated the two germline ends. In nucleotides, the CDR3 is TGCGCCAGCAGCTTGGTGGGAGGACAGGTTCATAACACAGATACGCAGTATTTT. The encoded protein is CASSLVGGQVHNTDTQYF. The full variable domain, its missing parts supplied by reference TRBV5-1 and TRBJ2-3, is KAGVTQTPRYLIKTRGQQVTLSCSPISGHRSVSWYQQTPGQGLQFLFEYFSETQRNKGNFPGRFSGRQFSNSRSEMNVSTLELGDSALYLCASSLVGGQVHNTDTQYFGPGTRLTVL.

The chain is built from TRBV7-9 and TRBJ1-2, with D maybe TRBD1 (5 bases). CDR1 and CDR2 (germline): SEHNR, FQNEAQ (reference sequence). The V end was cut by 1 base, the J end by 2 bases, with 17 bases between. This CDR3 is 17 amino acids long. CDR3 sequence reads: CASSLGVIGADNYGYTF. The CDR3, as DNA: TGTGCCAGCAGCTTAGGAGTTATAGGGGCCGACAACTATGGCTACACCTTC.

The CDR3 DNA is TGTGCCAGCAGCCAACTAGCTAGCACAGATACGCAGTATTTT. Its protein is CASSQLASTDTQYF. The rearrangement joins TRBV3-1 (or the pseudogene TRBV3-2) to TRBJ2-3; weak D call: TRBD2 (5 bases). The CDR3 is 14 residues long. Germline V lookup: CDR1 LGHDT, CDR2 YNNKEL (reference sequence). The V and J ends lost 2 bases and 0 bases respectively, with 6 bases between them.

The genes are TRBV7-2 and TRBJ1-3; no clear D gene. The CDR3 loop spans 15 amino acids. V lost 3 bases and J lost 7, with 16 bases in between. The germline gives CDR1 SGHTA, CDR2 FQGNSA. The CDR3 sequence: CASSLTAINLNTIYF. In DNA, the CDR3 is TGTGCCAGCAGCTTGACCGCCATAAACCTTAACACCATATATTTT.

This chain links TRBV19 with TRBJ2-3; 11 bases are a match to TRBD1. V lost 5 bases to trimming and J lost 4 bases; unmatched junction nucleotides: 5. The CDR3 is 15 amino acids. Germline lookup yields CDR1 LNHDA and CDR2 SQIVND (reference sequence). CDR3 nucleotides: TGTGCCAGTAGTCCGGACAGGGGGCTTGCAGATACGCAGTATTTT. This encodes CASSPDRGLADTQYF.

The gene calls are TRBV6-5 and TRBJ2-3; either TRBD1 or TRBD2 may supply D (6 bases each). Germline CDR1 MNHEY, CDR2 SVGAGI. The length of the CDR3 is 14 residues. The germline V and J ends were trimmed by 7 bases and 6 bases, with 17 bases remaining between them. The CDR3 loop reads CASTPGGGGDTQYF. The DNA for the CDR3 is TGTGCCAGCACCCCCGGGGGCGGTGGCGATACGCAGTATTTT.

The chain links TRBV7-9 to TRBJ2-2; no clear D. The CDR3 has 13 amino acids. Germline V lookup: CDR1 SEHNR, CDR2 FQNEAQ (reference sequence). The CDR3 DNA follows: TGTGTTCCCGACAACCCAACTACCGGGGAGCTGTTTTTT. Translating it yields CVPDNPTTGELFF.

The rearrangement joins TRBV7-6 to TRBJ2-2; either TRBD1 or TRBD2 may fit D (5 bases each). The CDR3 spans 15 residues. V was shortened by 2 bases and J by 5 bases, with 12 bases between the two germline ends. Germline V lookup: CDR1 SGHVS, CDR2 FNYEAQ. The CDR3 DNA sequence: TGTGCCAGCAGCTTAATGAGGGGCGGAACCGGGGAGCTGTTTTTT. Protein: CASSLMRGGTGELFF. Variable domain in full (rest from reference TRBV7-6 and TRBJ2-2): GAGVSQSPRYKVTKRGQDVALRCDPISGHVSLYWYRQALGQGPEFLTYFNYEAQQDKSGLPNDRFSAERPEGSISTLTIQRTEQRDSAMYRCASSLMRGGTGELFFGEGSRLTVL.

The V and J genes are TRBV5-4 and TRBJ2-7, with 8 bases fitting TRBD1. CDR1 is SGHNT and CDR2 is YYREEE in the germline V gene (reference sequence). CDR3 length: 14 amino acids. Trimming cost V 4 bases and J 2 bases; bases outside gene matches: 5. Here the CDR3 reads CASSPGTGPYEQYF. As DNA, the CDR3 is TGTGCCAGCAGCCCCGGGACAGGCCCCTACGAGCAGTACTTC.

The chain carries TRBV24-1 and TRBJ2-5, with unresolved D. This CDR3 has 12 amino acids. Germline CDR1 and CDR2: KGHDR and SFDVKD. V lost 8 bases and J lost 8, with 14 bases in between. CDR3 region: CATKDSLGTQYF. The CDR3 DNA sequence: TGTGCCACCAAAGACTCGCTAGGAACCCAGTACTTC.

V and J are TRBV28 and TRBJ1-6; no definite D call. Germline CDR1 and CDR2: MDHEN and SYDVKM. Trimming pared 4 bases from V and 6 bases from J, leaving 10 bases between. The CDR3 is made up of 14 amino acids. The CDR3 sequence: CASSSPAPNSPLHF. DNA of the CDR3: TGTGCCAGCAGTTCCCCGGCGCCTAATTCACCCCTCCACTTT.

This chain uses TRBV28 with TRBJ1-5, with a possible D match to TRBD1 (6 bases). The CDR3 is made up of 15 amino acids. The V end lost 2 bases, the J end lost 0 bases, and 8 bases lay between the germline ends. Germline V lookup: CDR1 MDHEN, CDR2 SYDVKM. The CDR3 is CASSLKTGSNQPQHF. The CDR3 DNA reads as TGTGCCAGCAGTTTAAAGACAGGTAGCAATCAGCCCCAGCATTTT.

This sequence joins TRBV7-2 and TRBJ2-3; D is uncertain. Germline CDR1 is SGHTA and CDR2 is FQGNSA. The CDR3 length is 14 residues. V lost 1 base to trimming and J lost 1 base, with 6 bases between them. The CDR3 is CASSLVGRTDTQYF. The CDR3 DNA sequence: TGTGCCAGCAGCTTAGTAGGCCGCACAGATACGCAGTATTTT.

This clone occurred once. V gene TRBV7-9 combines with J gene TRBJ2-3; D unclear. Per the germline V gene, CDR1 is SEHNR and CDR2 is FQNEAQ (reference sequence). This CDR3 is 17 amino acids long. V was cut by 0 bases and J by 0 bases, with 13 bases left in between. This CDR3 is CASSLAGSYLSTDTQYF. As DNA, the CDR3 is TGTGCCAGCAGCTTAGCGGGAAGCTACCTTAGCACAGATACGCAGTATTTT.

The V gene is TRBV20-1, the J gene TRBJ2-7; D ambiguous. The CDR3 totals 11 residues. V was cut by 6 bases and J by 2 bases, with 8 bases left in between. Looked up from germline, CDR1 is DFQATT and CDR2 is SNEGSKA (reference sequence). The CDR3 coding sequence is TGCAGTGCCTTGCACCCCTACGAGCAGTACTTC. It encodes CSALHPYEQYF.

The rearrangement links TRBV3-1 (or the pseudogene TRBV3-2) to TRBJ2-7; D possibly matches TRBD1 or TRBD2 (6 bases each). The CDR3 has 15 amino acids. The V gene lost 4 bases and the J gene lost 2 bases, with 15 bases spanning the gap. Germline CDR1 LGHDT, CDR2 YNNKEL (reference sequence). The CDR3 protein is CASSPNWGAAYEQYF. The CDR3 DNA reads as TGTGCCAGCAGCCCTAATTGGGGGGCCGCCTACGAGCAGTACTTC.

The chain has TRBV3-1 (or the pseudogene TRBV3-2) and TRBJ2-7; D may be TRBD2 (5 bases). V was shortened by 0 bases and J by 1 base, with 10 bases between the two germline ends. Germline CDR1 LGHDT, CDR2 YNNKEL (reference sequence). The CDR3 covers 15 residues. For the CDR3, the DNA is TGTGCCAGCAGCCAAGATTACGGGGTTTCCTACGAGCAGTACTTC. It is translated as CASSQDYGVSYEQYF.

This chain joins TRBV5-4 and TRBJ2-1, with 8 positions matching TRBD2. The CDR3 consists of 11 residues. Trimming cost V 7 bases and J 6 bases; bases outside gene matches: 0. CDR1 is SGHNT and CDR2 is YYREEE in the germline V gene (reference sequence). The CDR3 nucleotides read TGTGCCAGCCGGGGGGGCAATGAGCAGTTCTTC. This codes for CASRGGNEQFF.

The rearrangement joins TRBV4-1 to TRBJ2-3; TRBD2 aligns across 11 bases. The CDR3 runs to 15 residues. With V trimmed by 3 bases and J by 6 bases, 5 bases remained unmatched. CDR1 is MGHRA and CDR2 is YSYEKL in the germline V gene. CDR3 amino acids: CASSQVAGGSDTQYF. The CDR3 region has the DNA TGCGCCAGCAGCCAGGTAGCGGGAGGGAGTGATACGCAGTATTTT.

V gene TRBV28 combines with J gene TRBJ2-7, with TRBD2 identical over 9 bases. Per the germline V gene, CDR1 is MDHEN and CDR2 is SYDVKM. Germline trimming cut 8 bases from V and 4 bases from J; bases unmatched to any gene: 12. The CDR3 covers 15 residues. CDR3 in DNA: TGTGCCAGCCGCAATGTGCCAGCGGGAGGTTACGAGCAGTACTTC. This sequence encodes CASRNVPAGGYEQYF.

The CDR3 bases are TGTGCCAGTAGTGAGACACGAGGCAATCAGCCCCAGCATTTT. This sequence encodes CASSETRGNQPQHF. V usage is TRBV19 and J usage is TRBJ1-5; D call uncertain. This CDR3 is 14 amino acids long. Germline V gene sequence: CDR1 LNHDA, CDR2 SQIVND (reference sequence). Trimming removed 5 bases at V and 2 bases at J, with 10 bases between.